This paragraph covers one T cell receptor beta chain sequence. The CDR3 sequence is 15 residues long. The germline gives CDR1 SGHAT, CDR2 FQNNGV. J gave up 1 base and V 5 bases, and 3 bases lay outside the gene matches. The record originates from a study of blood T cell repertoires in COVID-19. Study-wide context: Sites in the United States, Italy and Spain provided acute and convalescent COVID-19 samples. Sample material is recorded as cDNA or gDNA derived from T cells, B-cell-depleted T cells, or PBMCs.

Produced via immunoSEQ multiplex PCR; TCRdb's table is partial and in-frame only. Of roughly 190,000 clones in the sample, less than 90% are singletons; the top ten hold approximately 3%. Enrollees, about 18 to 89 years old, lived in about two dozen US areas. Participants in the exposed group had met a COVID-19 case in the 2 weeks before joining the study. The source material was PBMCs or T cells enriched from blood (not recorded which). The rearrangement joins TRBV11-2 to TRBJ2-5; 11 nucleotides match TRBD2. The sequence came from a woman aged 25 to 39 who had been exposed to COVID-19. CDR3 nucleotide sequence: TGTGCCAGCAGCCCTAGCGGGGGGTTCCAAGAGACCCAGTACTTC. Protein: CASSPSGGFQETQYF.